These 22 T cell receptor beta chains were sequenced from one sample in a study of blood T cell repertoires in COVID-19. TCRdb's copy holds only in-frame clones and misses some; the assay was immunoSEQ multiplex PCR. Among roughly 260,000 clones, about 91% were seen once, and the ten largest hold under 3%. Sequencing used peripheral blood. Receptors originate from a person aged 18-30 years with COVID-19, enrolled during active disease.

The V gene is TRBV9, the J gene TRBJ1-4; 7 bases agree with TRBD1. In germline, CDR1 is SGDLS, CDR2 YYNGEE. This CDR3 contains 17 residues. Trimming removed 3 bases from V and 1 base from J; junction bases left unmatched: 9. The CDR3 protein is CASSAKGQTLTNEKLFF. CDR3 in DNA: TGTGCCAGCAGCGCAAAGGGACAGACTCTAACTAATGAAAAACTGTTTTTT.

The chain combines TRBV5-1 with TRBJ2-5; TRBD1 matches at 7 bases. After removal of 0 bases from V and 5 bases from J, the junction contained 10 bases not matched to a gene. CDR3 length: 16 residues. CDR1 is SGHRS and CDR2 is YFSETQ in the germline V gene. The CDR3 bases are TGCGCCAGCAGCTTGGGAGGGGGCGCCATTATGGAGACCCAGTACTTC. This translates into CASSLGGGAIMETQYF.

V is TRBV4-1 and J is TRBJ2-1; 10 bases agree with TRBD2. The V and J ends lost 0 bases and 8 bases, in that order; junction bases with no gene match: 7. CDR3 size: 16 residues. The germline CDR1 and CDR2 sequences are MGHRA and YSYEKL. CDR3 amino acids: CASSQELAGESYEQFF. CDR3 coding DNA: TGCGCCAGCAGCCAAGAGCTAGCGGGAGAATCCTATGAGCAGTTCTTC.

The J gene is TRBJ2-5, the V gene TRBV6-2 or TRBV6-3; the D gene is possibly TRBD1 (6 bases). Germline values: CDR1 MNHEY, CDR2 SVGEGT. With 2 bases removed from V and 1 base from J, the gap between germline ends came to 8 bases. This CDR3 contains 14 residues. The CDR3 nucleotides read TGTGCCAGCAGTTACACAGGGCCCCAAGAGACCCAGTACTTC. Protein sequence: CASSYTGPQETQYF.

DNA for the CDR3: TGTGCCAGCAGCTTAGCGGCGGGACAGGCCAAAGTTGGCACTGAAGCTTTCTTT. Encoded protein: CASSLAAGQAKVGTEAFF. The V and J genes are TRBV7-9 and TRBJ1-1, with 8 positions matching TRBD1. Germline V CDR1 and CDR2: SEHNR, FQNEAQ (reference sequence). The CDR3 contains 18 residues. J was trimmed by 4 bases and V by 0 bases; bases with no gene match: 13.

The chain is built from TRBV6-2 or TRBV6-3 and TRBJ2-1, with TRBD2 matching over 8 bases. CDR3 size: 14 residues. V shed 3 bases and J 7 bases; nucleotides not matched to a gene: 5. The V gene's germline CDR1 is MNHEY and CDR2 SVGEGT. CDR3 in amino acids: CASSYGLAVNEQFF. The CDR3 region has the DNA TGTGCCAGCAGTTATGGACTAGCTGTAAATGAGCAGTTCTTC.

The rearrangement uses TRBV9 and TRBJ2-7, with 13 bases fitting TRBD2. CDR3 length: 13 amino acids. In germline, CDR1 is SGDLS, CDR2 YYNGEE. Trimming took 5 bases from V and 7 from J; bases not matched to a gene: 3. This chain's CDR3 is CASSTSGRAEQYF. DNA of the CDR3: TGTGCCAGCAGTACTAGCGGGAGGGCAGAGCAGTACTTC.

In this sample, this clone turned up a few times. This chain uses TRBV4-1 with TRBJ2-1; 10 nucleotides agree with TRBD2. Germline CDR1 is MGHRA and CDR2 is YSYEKL. Unmatched junction bases numbered 7, after V lost 2 bases and J lost 3 bases. This CDR3 is built from 17 residues. The CDR3 loop is CASSQKLTSGVYNEQFF. CDR3 DNA sequence: TGCGCCAGCAGCCAAAAACTCACTAGCGGGGTCTACAATGAGCAGTTCTTC.

The sample holds one count of this clone. The V and J genes are TRBV4-1 and TRBJ1-1; 10 bases are shared with TRBD1. J lost 8 bases, V lost 4 bases, and 1 base had no gene match. From germline, CDR1 is MGHRA and CDR2 YSYEKL. This CDR3 has 12 amino acids. In DNA, the CDR3 is TGCGCCAGCAGCCCGACAGGGGGCGAAGCTTTCTTT. As protein: CASSPTGGEAFF.

The V gene is TRBV9, the J gene TRBJ2-3; 9 bases line up with TRBD2. V was clipped by 5 bases and J by 5 bases; unmatched bases: 9. The CDR3 extends over 15 amino acids. The V gene's germline CDR1 is SGDLS and CDR2 YYNGEE. CDR3 DNA sequence: TGTGCCAGCAGTCGTGCGGGAGGGCCCGTAGATACGCAGTATTTT. It is translated as CASSRAGGPVDTQYF.

The J gene is TRBJ1-5, the V gene TRBV7-9; 9 bases are shared with TRBD1. V dropped 0 bases and J dropped 3; count of bases not matched to a gene: 6. CDR1 and CDR2 from the germline V gene are SEHNR and FQNEAQ (reference sequence). This CDR3 has 17 amino acids. The CDR3 coding sequence is TGTGCCAGCAGCTTAGCAGGGACAGGGAAGTACAATCAGCCCCAGCATTTT. This encodes CASSLAGTGKYNQPQHF. Combining the CDR3 with reference TRBV7-9 and TRBJ1-5 gives the whole variable domain DTGVSQNPRHKITKRGQNVTFRCDPISEHNRLYWYRQTLGQGPEFLTYFQNEAQLEKSRLLSDRFSAERPKGSFSTLEIQRTEQGDSAMYLCASSLAGTGKYNQPQHFGDGTRLSIL.

This rearrangement joins TRBV2 to TRBJ2-1, with D possibly being TRBD2 (5 bases). Per germline, CDR1 SNHLY and CDR2 FYNNEI. Trimming left V 1 base short and J 6 bases short, with 13 bases between. CDR3 size: 15 residues. As DNA, the CDR3 is TGTGCCAGCAGTGAAGAGGACTCCCCCCCCAATGAGCAGTTCTTC. It codes for CASSEEDSPPNEQFF. The whole variable domain, filled in from reference TRBV2 and TRBJ2-1, reads EPEVTQTPSHQVTQMGQEVILRCVPISNHLYFYWYRQILGQKVEFLVSFYNNEISEKSEIFDDQFSVERPDGSNFTLKIRSTKLEDSAMYFCASSEEDSPPNEQFFGPGTRLTVL.

The rearrangement joins TRBV12-3 or TRBV12-4 to TRBJ1-2; possible D gene TRBD1, 5 bases. The ends were cut back, 4 bases at V and 1 base at J, with 7 bases in the middle. This CDR3 has 13 amino acids. The CDR3 is CASSWGDNYGYTF. The CDR3 nucleotides read TGTGCCAGCAGTTGGGGGGATAACTATGGCTACACCTTC.

The V call is TRBV29-1, the J call TRBJ1-2; D uncertain. Trimming stripped 0 bases from V and 3 bases from J, with 8 bases between. The CDR3 spans 13 residues. Germline V lookup: CDR1 SQVTM, CDR2 ANQGSEA. CDR3 DNA: TGCAGCGTTGAAGATTTGAGGGACTATGGCTACACCTTC. It is translated as CSVEDLRDYGYTF.

This chain connects TRBV28 to TRBJ2-2, with 7 bases fitting TRBD1. The germline gives CDR1 MDHEN, CDR2 SYDVKM. The V segment lost 8 bases and the J segment 0 bases; nucleotides outside the gene matches: 0. CDR3 length equals 13 residues. The CDR3 reads CASGTANTGELFF. The CDR3 nucleotides are TGTGCCAGCGGGACAGCGAACACCGGGGAGCTGTTTTTT.

The genes are TRBV10-3 and TRBJ2-1; 11 bases map to TRBD1. Per the germline V gene, CDR1 is ENHRY and CDR2 is SYGVKD. CDR3 length equals 17 residues. V was pared by 4 bases and J by 0 bases, with 5 bases of the junction left unmatched. CDR3 in DNA: TGTGCCATCAGTGCGGGGACAGGGGGGCTCTCCTACAATGAGCAGTTCTTC. This sequence encodes CAISAGTGGLSYNEQFF.

The rearrangement uses TRBV7-2 and TRBJ2-7; 11 bases map to TRBD2. Per the germline V gene, CDR1 is SGHTA and CDR2 is FQGNSA. The CDR3 spans 15 residues. V dropped 6 bases and J dropped 1; count of bases not matched to a gene: 5. This CDR3 is CASSRRTSGSYEQYF. In DNA form, the CDR3 reads TGTGCCAGCAGTCGTCGGACTAGCGGGTCCTACGAGCAGTACTTC.

The CDR3 here is CASSLGGLLAKNIQYF. DNA for the CDR3: TGTGCCAGCAGCTTAGGCGGTCTGCTAGCCAAAAACATTCAGTACTTC. The J gene is TRBJ2-4, the V gene TRBV7-2, with unresolved D. The germline V gene encodes CDR1 SGHTA and CDR2 FQGNSA. V lost 1 base, J lost 0 bases, and 10 bases lay in between. The CDR3 sequence is 16 residues long.

The chain is built from TRBV7-9 and TRBJ2-3; TRBD2 matches 9 bases. The length of the CDR3 is 17 residues. V gave up 1 base and J gave up 2 bases; unmatched junction bases: 7. CDR1 and CDR2 (germline): SEHNR, FQNEAQ (reference sequence). CDR3 sequence (DNA): TGTGCCAGCAGCTTAGGGTCCCTAGCGGGGAACACAGATACGCAGTATTTT. The encoded protein is CASSLGSLAGNTDTQYF.

This clone was seen a single time. Additional DNA sequences in this sample encode the identical CDR3. The V gene is TRBV6-5, the J gene TRBJ1-1, with unresolved D. This CDR3 is built from 13 residues. Trimming removed 6 bases from V and 2 bases from J, with 10 bases in between. CDR1 and CDR2 (germline): MNHEY, SVGAGI. CDR3 protein: CASSPRGNTEAFF. As DNA, the CDR3 is TGTGCCAGCAGCCCCCGGGGTAACACTGAAGCTTTCTTT.

This rearrangement joins TRBV6-1 to TRBJ1-3, with D tentatively TRBD1 (5 bases). The CDR3 sequence is 15 residues long. Trimming pared 3 bases from V and 4 bases from J, leaving 13 bases between. From germline, CDR1 is MNHNS and CDR2 SASEGT. The CDR3 region is CASSDGAGAGNTIYF. DNA for the CDR3: TGTGCCAGCAGTGATGGAGCTGGGGCCGGAAACACCATATATTTT.

The chain couples TRBV21-1 to TRBJ1-1; TRBD1, the D gene given by the table, was not confirmed from the DNA. TRBV21-1 is described as a pseudogene. CDR3 length: 16 residues. This chain's CDR3 is CASSNVSGQKKTEAFF. The CDR3 DNA follows: TGTGCCAGCAGCAATGTGTCAGGCCAAAAGAAGACTGAAGCTTTCTTT.